This T cell receptor (beta chain) derives from a study of cytomegalovirus exposure and HLA in healthy donors. V was cut by 6 bases and J by 0 bases, with 9 bases left in between. The length of the CDR3 is 15 residues. Germline V gene lookup returns CDR1 LNHDA and CDR2 SQIVND (reference sequence). Study-wide results and limits: Three CMV-associated chains were confirmed in vitro to be specific for CMV antigens.

With respect to this clone: Its antigen is still unknown.

The PCR contained 60 Vbeta and 13 Jbeta primers. Produced via immunoSEQ multiplex PCR; TCRdb's table is partial and in-frame only. The sample yields some 140,000 clones, around 80% seen once. This clonotype was sampled from a female donor in good health and CMV-seropositive. The genes are TRBV19 and TRBJ1-6; D gene uncertain. The sample consisted of PBMCs. This CDR3 reads CASSLRSSYNSPLHF. The DNA of the CDR3 is TGTGCCAGTAGCCTACGGAGCTCCTATAATTCACCCCTCCACTTT.